This is a list of T cell receptor beta chains from one sample in a study of siplizumab effects on memory and regulatory T cells. The table came from immunoSEQ multiplex PCR; TCRdb's copy has only in-frame clones and leaves some out. Of 50,000 to 70,000 clones in the sample, roughly 97% were seen once. Sequenced: naive CD8+ T cells sorted from blood. The receptors were gathered from a human donor in good health. The CDR3 runs from the conserved cysteine through the conserved F or W. D genes are given only for firm matches. Only some rows state a clone size, as once, few, many or a class for expanded clones.

v_gene	abundance	d_gene	j_gene	CDR3nt	CDR3aa
TRBV7-7	NA	NA	TRBJ2-5	TGTGCCAGCAGCTTAGTCGGGTCGACCCAGTACTTC	CASSLVGSTQYF
TRBV5-1	NA	NA	TRBJ2-5	TGCGCCAGCAGCTTGGAGCACCGAGAGACCCAGTACTTC	CASSLEHRETQYF
TRBV7-9	NA	TRBD2	TRBJ2-1	TGTGCCAGCAGCACGAGCGGGGGGGCCTCCTACAATGAGCAGTTCTTC	CASSTSGGASYNEQFF
TRBV5-1	NA	NA	TRBJ1-1	TGCGCCAGCAGCTTGGGAACAGCCACTGAAGCTTTCTTT	CASSLGTATEAFF
TRBV4-3	NA	NA	TRBJ2-5	TGCGCCAGCAGCCAAGATCGGGGAGAAGAGACCCAGTACTTC	CASSQDRGEETQYF
TRBV19	NA	NA	TRBJ1-5	TGTGCCAGTAGTATAGAGGGCAGGGTGAATCAGCCCCAGCATTTT	CASSIEGRVNQPQHF
TRBV9	NA	NA	TRBJ1-5	TGTGCCAGCAGCGTAGGGAGCAATCAGCCCCAGCATTTT	CASSVGSNQPQHF
TRBV7-9	few	NA	TRBJ1-1	TGTGCCAGCAGCTTAGAGCCAGGCTATGAAGCTTTCTTT	CASSLEPGYEAFF
TRBV4-3	NA	NA	TRBJ1-1	TGCGCCAGCAGCCAATTACCGGGGACTGAAGCTTTCTTT	CASSQLPGTEAFF
TRBV6-1	NA	NA	TRBJ1-2	TGTGCCGCGGCCAACTATGGCTACACCTTC	CAAANYGYTF
TRBV6-1	NA	NA	TRBJ1-6	TGTGCCAGCAGTGAAGTGGCGGACCTCAATTCACCCCTCCACTTT	CASSEVADLNSPLHF
TRBV4-2	once	NA	TRBJ1-4	TGTGCCAGCAGCCAAGAGGGGGATGGTGAAAAACTGTTTTTT	CASSQEGDGEKLFF
TRBV7-7	NA	NA	TRBJ1-3	TGTGCCAACCGTTGGGACGGATACTCTGGAAACACCATATATTTT	CANRWDGYSGNTIYF